The entry below gives a single T cell receptor beta chain sequence along with its context. Its specificity is not known. This entry is derived from a study of OX40 agonist ivuxolimab in advanced cancers. The CDR3 spans 16 residues. In germline, CDR1 is SGHDN, CDR2 FVKESK. The trim removed 4 bases at V and 0 bases at J, leaving 9 bases unmatched. Study-wide findings and caveats: CD8+ T cells showed, on average, more clonal expansion than CD4+ cells.

Sequenced by immunoSEQ multiplex PCR; TCRdb stores in-frame clones only, minus some. The data hold tens of thousands of clones, with 80% to 85% observed a single time. The cohort excluded patients with autoimmune disease history or systemic immunosuppression. The sample here was CD4+ or CD8+ T cells sorted from blood, taken in a trial of the OX40 agonist ivuxolimab. The clonotype originates from an adult with an advanced solid tumor such as melanoma, head and neck, liver or kidney cancer. V usage is TRBV14 and J usage is TRBJ2-7; the match to TRBD1 covers 7 bases. DNA of the CDR3: TGTGCCAGCAGCCTCTCCGGGTCAGGGGGCTCCTACGAGCAGTACTTC. This gives the protein CASSLSGSGGSYEQYF.